Below, 14 T cell receptor beta chains from the same sample are listed, as sequenced in a study of T cells in Graves' hyperthyroidism and ophthalmopathy. TCR beta CDR3 sequences were amplified from RNA transcripts. TCR CDR3 underwent first-round RT-PCR with the HTBI primer set. One entry per CDR3 protein, called by TCRdb with MiXCR from the multiplex PCR reads. The sample lists about 400,000 distinct CDR3 sequences, around 16% seen once, with almost 8% in the top ten. Material for sequencing was blood. These receptors were collected from a woman under 30 with Graves' hyperthyroidism.

The J gene is TRBJ1-1, the V gene TRBV11-2; no clear D. This CDR3 comprises 14 residues. V lost 0 bases, J lost 3 bases, and 8 bases lay in between. The germline V gene has CDR1 SGHAT and CDR2 FQNNGV. The chain's CDR3 is CASSLDAGYTEAFF. In nucleotides, the CDR3 is TGTGCCAGCAGCTTAGATGCAGGATACACTGAAGCTTTCTTT.

The sample holds many counts of this clonotype. The rearrangement links TRBV24-1 to TRBJ2-3; TRBD2 agrees at 8 bases. The germline V gene encodes CDR1 KGHDR and CDR2 SFDVKD. CDR3 length: 17 residues. Losses at the gene ends were 4 bases for V and 2 bases for J; bases not matched to a gene: 10. CDR3 sequence reads: CATSDRGERGYTDTQYF. The CDR3 bases are TGTGCCACCAGTGACCGTGGAGAGCGGGGGTACACAGATACGCAGTATTTT.

This clonotype was picked up many times. For the CDR3, the DNA is TGTGCCAGCAGTCGCTGGACAGGCGGAAACACCATATATTTT. Its protein product is CASSRWTGGNTIYF. V and J are TRBV12-3 or TRBV12-4 and TRBJ1-3; TRBD1 matches 7 bases. The V and J ends lost 5 bases and 4 bases, in that order; junction bases with no gene match: 5. CDR3 length: 14 residues.

This clonotype came up many times. The J gene is TRBJ1-4, the V gene TRBV5-5; weak D call: TRBD1 (5 bases). V lost 5 bases and J 8 bases, leaving 19 bases between the germline ends. The CDR3 length is 15 residues. The germline gives CDR1 SGHKS, CDR2 YYEKEE (reference sequence). CDR3: CASSRFQGSDEKLFF. Here the CDR3 DNA reads TGTGCCAGCAGTCGTTTTCAGGGTAGTGACGAAAAACTGTTTTTT.

This clonotype was found a few times. V is TRBV7-8 and J is TRBJ2-7; 11 bases agree with TRBD1. The CDR3 length is 18 residues. V gave up 5 bases and J gave up 4 bases; unmatched junction bases: 16. Germline-derived CDR1 and CDR2 are SGHVS and FQNEAQ. The CDR3 here is CASSPPLHGTGGIYEQYF. The CDR3 DNA reads as TGTGCCAGCAGCCCACCCCTCCATGGGACAGGGGGTATTTACGAGCAGTACTTC.

There are many counts of this clonotype. The V and J genes are TRBV5-1 and TRBJ2-3; no clear D gene. Per the germline V gene, CDR1 is SGHRS and CDR2 is YFSETQ. The CDR3 covers 15 residues. V lost 4 bases and J lost 0, with 12 bases in between. DNA for the CDR3: TGCGCCAGCAGCCCTTGGGAAACTAGCACAGATACGCAGTATTTT. As protein: CASSPWETSTDTQYF. Full variable domain (missing parts from reference TRBV5-1 and TRBJ2-3): KAGVTQTPRYLIKTRGQQVTLSCSPISGHRSVSWYQQTPGQGLQFLFEYFSETQRNKGNFPGRFSGRQFSNSRSEMNVSTLELGDSALYLCASSPWETSTDTQYFGPGTRLTVL.

This clonotype was observed a handful of times. The chain uses TRBV28 and TRBJ2-2, with D possibly matching TRBD2 (7 bases). The CDR3 totals 15 residues. Germline V gives CDR1 MDHEN, CDR2 SYDVKM. The ends were cut back, 8 bases at V and 4 bases at J, with 17 bases in the middle. The CDR3 nucleotides are TGTGCCAGCGCCCGGGGGGCGAAACCCACCGGGGAGCTGTTTTTT. Translating gives CASARGAKPTGELFF.

Ten or more counts support this clonotype. The V call is TRBV3-1, the J call TRBJ2-3; D perhaps matches TRBD1 (6 bases). This CDR3 spans 16 amino acids. V was trimmed by 0 bases and J by 2 bases, leaving 12 bases between them. CDR1 is LGHDT and CDR2 is YNNKEL in the germline V gene (reference sequence). The CDR3 region is CASSQEAGANTDTQYF. The DNA for the CDR3 is TGTGCCAGCAGCCAAGAGGCAGGGGCGAACACAGATACGCAGTATTTT.

The sample holds many counts of this clonotype. The chain joins TRBV28 to TRBJ2-7, with 13 positions matching TRBD2. J lost 3 bases, V lost 6 bases, and 11 bases had no gene match. The CDR3 extends over 17 amino acids. Looked up from germline, CDR1 is MDHEN and CDR2 is SYDVKM. CDR3 amino acids: CASSHHSLAGGHYEQYF. The CDR3 bases are TGTGCCAGCAGCCACCACTCACTAGCGGGGGGGCACTACGAGCAGTACTTC.

The sample holds one count of this clonotype. This may come from a read error, since a much larger clone is one base off. This rearrangement joins TRBV29-1 to TRBJ2-5, with a tentative D call TRBD2 (6 bases). The DNA end favors TRBJ2-1, so the J call may be wrong. The CDR3 covers 11 residues. The germline V gene has CDR1 SQVTM and CDR2 ANQGSEA. The CDR3 DNA reads as TGCAGCGTTGGAACTCGGGAGACCCAGTTCTTC. It is translated as CSVGTRETQFF.

The rearrangement uses TRBV10-3 and TRBJ1-2; D is uncertain. The CDR3 sequence is 13 residues long. Germline V lookup: CDR1 ENHRY, CDR2 SYGVKD. V dropped 2 bases and J dropped 5 bases, with 9 bases sitting between them. CDR3 sequence (DNA): TGTGCCATCAGTGAGCGGGAAATTTATGGCTACACCTTC. Protein: CAISEREIYGYTF.

This clonotype was seen a few times. This sequence joins TRBV5-1 and TRBJ1-6; D remains ambiguous. This CDR3 comprises 17 residues. With 0 bases removed from V and 7 bases from J, the gap between germline ends came to 17 bases. CDR1 and CDR2 from the germline V gene are SGHRS and YFSETQ. The CDR3 sequence: CASSLDSGSRVNSPLHF. As DNA, the CDR3 is TGCGCCAGCAGCTTGGATTCGGGTTCCCGGGTGAATTCACCCCTCCACTTT.

The rearrangement uses TRBV19 and TRBJ1-2; 7 positions agree with TRBD1. Trimming took 7 bases from V and 4 from J; bases not matched to a gene: 18. Per the germline V gene, CDR1 is LNHDA and CDR2 is SQIVND (reference sequence). This CDR3 is built from 17 residues. As DNA, the CDR3 is TGTGCCAGTAAGGGACAGTTGATGGGTTTGGCGACCTATGGCTACACCTTC. Translation: CASKGQLMGLATYGYTF.

This clonotype has ten or more counts. This chain connects TRBV12-5 to TRBJ2-5, with no clear D. CDR1 LGHNT and CDR2 FRNRAP come from the germline V gene. CDR3 length: 12 amino acids. Between the trimmed V and J ends, which lost 5 bases and 7 bases, there was a span of 11 bases. CDR3 nucleotides: TGTGCTAGTGGTCCCACCGAGGCGACCCAGTACTTC. It encodes CASGPTEATQYF.